These 29 T cell receptor beta chains were sequenced from one sample in a study of long-term antiretroviral therapy in people with HIV. Investigators performed immunoSEQ version v3.0 at survey level. Sequencing was performed with immunoSEQ multiplex PCR; in TCRdb, only in-frame clones are kept and a portion is missing. The data hold some 33,000 clones, with 95% to 98% observed a single time. Sequencing used unsorted PBMCs, obtained 7.6 years after starting antiretroviral therapy. These receptors were collected from a man aged 25 to 40 with HIV.

The J gene is TRBJ1-5, the V gene TRBV4-1; weak D call: TRBD1 (5 bases). V lost 1 base to trimming and J lost 6 bases, with 19 bases between them. This CDR3 is built from 17 residues. Germline-derived CDR1 and CDR2 are MGHRA and YSYEKL. The CDR3 DNA is TGCGCCAGCAGCCAAGGGGTTTATGAGGGACGGGGTCAGCCCCAGCATTTT. It codes for CASSQGVYEGRGQPQHF.

The chain joins TRBV4-2 to TRBJ1-1, with no clear D. Germline CDR1 is LGHNA and CDR2 is YNFKEQ. CDR3 length equals 13 residues. Trimming stripped 8 bases from V and 0 bases from J, with 10 bases between. The CDR3 protein is CASGRTMNTEAFF. CDR3 sequence (DNA): TGTGCCAGCGGGCGGACCATGAACACTGAAGCTTTCTTT.

V is TRBV19 and J is TRBJ2-5; TRBD1 might be the D (6 bases). Per germline, CDR1 LNHDA and CDR2 SQIVND (reference sequence). This CDR3 region has 14 residues. V was pared by 7 bases and J by 0 bases, with 12 bases between. The CDR3 sequence: CASKLTGYQETQYF. CDR3 sequence (DNA): TGTGCCAGTAAACTCACAGGGTACCAAGAGACCCAGTACTTC.

This chain joins TRBV5-8 and TRBJ1-1, with 7 bases fitting TRBD1. CDR3 length: 15 amino acids. V was clipped by 2 bases and J by 1 base; unmatched bases: 5. The germline V gene encodes CDR1 SGHTS and CDR2 YDEGEE. This CDR3 is CASSLMTGRNTEAFF. For the CDR3, the DNA is TGTGCCAGCAGCTTAATGACAGGGAGGAACACTGAAGCTTTCTTT.

V is TRBV7-8 and J is TRBJ1-2; 8 bases match TRBD1. The V segment lost 3 bases and the J segment 8 bases; nucleotides outside the gene matches: 5. The CDR3 contains 13 residues. The V gene's germline CDR1 is SGHVS and CDR2 FQNEAQ. This CDR3 reads CASSLGSGGGYTF. The CDR3 nucleotides read TGTGCCAGCAGCTTGGGGTCAGGGGGCGGCTACACCTTC.

The table lists this clone with a count of one. The chain uses TRBV7-8 and TRBJ1-1, with TRBD1 identical over 8 bases. This CDR3 contains 14 residues. CDR1 is SGHVS and CDR2 is FQNEAQ in the germline V gene. V lost 4 bases, J lost 1 base, and 2 bases stayed unmatched. CDR3 loop: CASSSGQGNTEAFF. DNA of the CDR3: TGTGCCAGCAGCTCCGGACAGGGGAACACTGAAGCTTTCTTT.

The V and J genes are TRBV4-3 and TRBJ2-7; possibly TRBD1 for D (6 bases). Germline CDR1 is LGHNA and CDR2 is YSLEER. This CDR3 has 14 residues. The V gene lost 0 bases and the J gene lost 6 bases, with 12 bases spanning the gap. CDR3 sequence (DNA): TGCGCCAGCAGCCAAGACTGGACAGCAGGCGAGCAGTACTTC. This encodes CASSQDWTAGEQYF.

The genes are TRBV4-3 and TRBJ1-4; 8 nucleotides agree with TRBD1. CDR3 length: 15 amino acids. Germline CDR1 and CDR2: LGHNA and YSLEER. The junction had 3 bases not matched to a gene; V was cut back by 1 base and J by 5 bases. CDR3 in amino acids: CASSQGDRRNEKLFF. The CDR3 DNA reads as TGCGCCAGCAGCCAAGGGGACAGGAGGAATGAAAAACTGTTTTTT.

V is TRBV7-9 and J is TRBJ2-2, with D possibly matching TRBD2 (6 bases). Trimming took 6 bases from V and 4 from J, leaving 15 bases between them. The CDR3 totals 15 residues. Germline V CDR1 and CDR2: SEHNR, FQNEAQ (reference sequence). CDR3 coding DNA: TGTGCCAGCAGTTTCGGGGGAGGTACCACCGGGGAGCTGTTTTTT. Amino acids: CASSFGGGTTGELFF. The whole variable domain, remainder taken from reference TRBV7-9 and TRBJ2-2, is DTGVSQNPRHKITKRGQNVTFRCDPISEHNRLYWYRQTLGQGPEFLTYFQNEAQLEKSRLLSDRFSAERPKGSFSTLEIQRTEQGDSAMYLCASSFGGGTTGELFFGEGSRLTVL.

The rearrangement uses TRBV6-4 and TRBJ2-1; D remains ambiguous. Germline loops: CDR1 MRHNA, CDR2 SNTAGT. V lost 5 bases and J 2 bases, leaving 16 bases between the germline ends. CDR3 size: 16 residues. The CDR3 loop reads CASSKSRADPYNEQFF. The DNA for the CDR3 is TGTGCCAGCAGTAAGTCTAGGGCCGACCCCTACAATGAGCAGTTCTTC.

This chain joins TRBV19 and TRBJ1-5; 7 bases fit TRBD1. Germline V gene data show CDR1 as LNHDA and CDR2 as SQIVND (reference sequence). V shed 10 bases and J 0 bases; nucleotides not matched to a gene: 9. The CDR3 sequence is 15 residues long. CDR3 DNA: TGTGCCACCCTAGGGGGCCTCTATAGCAATCAGCCCCAGCATTTT. Translated: CATLGGLYSNQPQHF.

The chain uses TRBV4-3 and TRBJ2-7, with 7 bases matching TRBD1. V was pared by 3 bases and J by 6 bases, with 14 bases of the junction left unmatched. CDR1 is LGHNA, CDR2 YSLEER, per germline. The CDR3 spans 16 residues. The CDR3, as DNA: TGCGCCAGCAGCCAGGTAGGGGGCGGGCTAGGAGTCGAGCAGTACTTC. This encodes CASSQVGGGLGVEQYF.

The J gene is TRBJ1-2, the V gene TRBV21-1. TRBV21-1 counts as a pseudogene. The CDR3 has 16 residues. The CDR3, as DNA: TGTGCCAGCAGCAAAGGCGGGACCCTCGATTGCTATGGCTACACCTTC. Translated, it gives CASSKGGTLDCYGYTF.

The V gene is TRBV4-3, the J gene TRBJ1-6, with D unresolved. The CDR3 is made up of 19 amino acids. The germline gives CDR1 LGHNA, CDR2 YSLEER. The V end was cut by 2 bases, the J end by 1 base, with 18 bases between. CDR3 loop: CASSQFEHSDGSYNSPLHF. The CDR3 DNA sequence: TGCGCCAGCAGCCAATTCGAACACTCCGATGGGTCCTATAATTCACCCCTCCACTTT.

The chain has TRBV4-1 and TRBJ1-3; weak D call: TRBD1 (5 bases). Germline assignment: CDR1 MGHRA and CDR2 YSYEKL. CDR3 length: 14 residues. V was pared by 3 bases and J by 2 bases, with 8 bases between. CDR3 sequence reads: CASSQPRAGNTIYF. CDR3 nucleotides: TGCGCCAGCAGCCAGCCCAGGGCTGGAAACACCATATATTTT.

Only one count was recorded for this clone. J is TRBJ1-2 and V is TRBV6-1, with D tentatively TRBD1 (5 bases). Germline CDR1 MNHNS, CDR2 SASEGT. The CDR3 has 12 amino acids. V was cut by 8 bases and J by 8 bases, with 15 bases left in between. CDR3 protein: CASGAAGSGYTF. In nucleotides, the CDR3 is TGTGCCAGCGGGGCGGCGGGAAGCGGCTACACCTTC.

The table lists this clone with a count of one. DNA for the CDR3: TGTGCCAGCAGCTTAGAAGGGAATGAGCAGTTCTTC. Translating gives CASSLEGNEQFF. The J gene is TRBJ2-1, the V gene TRBV7-3, with no clear D. Trimming stripped 2 bases from V and 7 bases from J, with 6 bases between. Germline V gene sequence: CDR1 SGHTA, CDR2 FQGTGA. The CDR3 consists of 12 residues. Full variable domain (missing parts from reference TRBV7-3 and TRBJ2-1): GAGVSQTPSNKVTEKGKYVELRCDPISGHTALYWYRQSLGQGPEFLIYFQGTGAADDSGLPNDRFFAVRPEGSVSTLKIQRTERGDSAVYLCASSLEGNEQFFGPGTRLTVL.

V gene TRBV19 combines with J gene TRBJ1-1; TRBD1 matches at 8 bases. The V gene's germline CDR1 is LNHDA and CDR2 SQIVND (reference sequence). Trimming took 7 bases from V and 4 from J; bases not matched to a gene: 8. This CDR3 is built from 14 residues. The CDR3 nucleotides read TGTGCCAGTATACCGGACAGGGTCGGCACTGAAGCTTTCTTT. Encoded protein: CASIPDRVGTEAFF. Combining the CDR3 with reference TRBV19 and TRBJ1-1 gives the whole variable domain DGGITQSPKYLFRKEGQNVTLSCEQNLNHDAMYWYRQDPGQGLRLIYYSQIVNDFQKGDIAEGYSVSREKKESFPLTVTSAQKNPTAFYLCASIPDRVGTEAFFGQGTRLTVV.

The rearrangement links TRBV19 to TRBJ2-3, with 10 bases fitting TRBD1. Germline lookup yields CDR1 LNHDA and CDR2 SQIVND (reference sequence). V lost 2 bases, J lost 7 bases, and 12 bases stayed unmatched. This CDR3 is 17 amino acids long. The CDR3 DNA reads TGTGCCAGTAGTATACCCGCCCCGGGGACAGGGGTGAATACGCAGTATTTT. Translated: CASSIPAPGTGVNTQYF.

V gene TRBV10-3 combines with J gene TRBJ1-1; no reliable D call. With 4 bases removed from V and 0 bases from J, the gap between germline ends came to 9 bases. Germline V lookup: CDR1 ENHRY, CDR2 SYGVKD. The CDR3 consists of 14 residues. This CDR3 reads CAISGNSMNTEAFF. Here the CDR3 DNA reads TGTGCCATCAGTGGTAACAGCATGAACACTGAAGCTTTCTTT.

The chain combines TRBV4-3 with TRBJ2-7, with 7 bases that match TRBD1. The V and J ends lost 4 bases and 2 bases, in that order; junction bases with no gene match: 5. Germline V lookup: CDR1 LGHNA, CDR2 YSLEER. The CDR3 consists of 14 residues. This CDR3 reads CASSPYRGTYEQYF. The DNA for the CDR3 is TGCGCCAGCAGCCCTTACAGGGGAACCTACGAGCAGTACTTC.

The chain recombines TRBV19 with TRBJ2-7; tentatively, D is TRBD1 or TRBD2 (5 bases each). The germline V gene encodes CDR1 LNHDA and CDR2 SQIVND (reference sequence). Trimming took 3 bases from V and 5 from J, leaving 14 bases between them. The CDR3 is 14 residues long. The CDR3: CASSMGRDGNEQYF. CDR3 nucleotide sequence: TGTGCCAGTAGTATGGGACGGGACGGAAACGAGCAGTACTTC. The entire variable domain, with the rest obtained from reference TRBV19 and TRBJ2-7, is as follows: DGGITQSPKYLFRKEGQNVTLSCEQNLNHDAMYWYRQDPGQGLRLIYYSQIVNDFQKGDIAEGYSVSREKKESFPLTVTSAQKNPTAFYLCASSMGRDGNEQYFGPGTRLTVT.

The rearrangement joins TRBV5-6 to TRBJ2-1; D gene ambiguous. V lost 5 bases, J lost 8 bases, and 20 bases lay in between. This CDR3 region has 15 residues. CDR1 is SGHDT, CDR2 YYEEEE, per germline. CDR3 DNA sequence: TGTGCCAGCAGGCCGTCGGAAGATTTTCGTCATGAGCAGTTCTTC. Translating gives CASRPSEDFRHEQFF.

The CDR3 protein is CASSATGGQNTKQYF. CDR3 nucleotides: TGTGCCAGCAGTGCCACAGGGGGCCAAAATACCAAGCAGTACTTC. The gene calls are TRBV6-6 and TRBJ2-7, with TRBD1 matching over 9 bases. Germline trimming cut 5 bases from V and 8 bases from J; bases unmatched to any gene: 13. This CDR3 has 15 amino acids. The V gene's germline CDR1 is MNHNY and CDR2 SVGAGI (reference sequence).

The chain couples TRBV6-6 to TRBJ2-2; D is possibly TRBD2 (5 bases). V gave up 4 bases and J gave up 9 bases, with 9 bases separating them. CDR1 and CDR2 from the germline V gene are MNHNY and SVGAGI (reference sequence). This CDR3 spans 12 amino acids. The CDR3, as DNA: TGTGCCAGCAGTTCCGGAGGCCGGGAGCTGTTTTTT. It encodes CASSSGGRELFF.

This chain uses TRBV27 with TRBJ2-2, with no clear D. Trimming shortened V by 8 bases and J by 5 bases, and 12 bases separated the two germline ends. CDR3 length: 13 amino acids. CDR1 and CDR2 from the germline V gene are MNHEY and SMNVEV (reference sequence). The CDR3 sequence is CASLLLGTGELFF. For the CDR3, the DNA is TGTGCCAGCCTCCTCTTGGGGACCGGGGAGCTGTTTTTT.

The chain is built from TRBV29-1 and TRBJ1-1; unclear D gene. Germline V gene data show CDR1 as SQVTM and CDR2 as ANQGSEA. This CDR3 contains 12 residues. V lost 2 bases, J lost 6 bases, and 10 bases lay in between. CDR3 sequence (DNA): TGCAGCGTTGAACCGGGGAAAGCTGAAGCTTTCTTT. It is translated as CSVEPGKAEAFF.

V usage is TRBV29-1 and J usage is TRBJ2-6; D gene ambiguous. The V end lost 6 bases, the J end lost 0 bases, and 6 bases lay between the germline ends. The CDR3 is made up of 13 amino acids. Germline loops: CDR1 SQVTM, CDR2 ANQGSEA. CDR3 in amino acids: CSVGISGANVLTF. In DNA form, the CDR3 reads TGCAGCGTCGGAATCTCTGGGGCCAACGTCCTGACTTTC.

The chain joins TRBV19 to TRBJ2-7, with D perhaps TRBD1 (6 bases). Germline CDR1 is LNHDA and CDR2 is SQIVND (reference sequence). Trimming removed 5 bases at V and 4 bases at J, with 15 bases between. The CDR3 sequence is 14 residues long. The DNA of the CDR3 is TGTGCCAGTAGTGATTACGCGGACAGATACGAGCAGTACTTC. Protein product: CASSDYADRYEQYF.